The 2 T cell receptor beta chains presented below share a single source sample, sequenced in a study of T cell responses to AZD1222 COVID-19 vaccine. The assay was immunoSEQ multiplex PCR, and TCRdb's table has in-frame clones only and misses some. The sample consists of 95,000 to 110,000 clones, 75% to 90% of them appearing once. Source: peripheral blood, taken on day 0 of AZD1222 vaccination. Receptors were obtained from an adult in good health.

The chain uses TRBV9 and TRBJ1-5; no firm D call. CDR3 length equals 13 residues. V shed 1 base and J shed 2 bases, with 4 bases lying between them. From germline, CDR1 is SGDLS and CDR2 YYNGEE. CDR3 residues: CASSVNGNQPQHF. In nucleotides, the CDR3 is TGTGCCAGCAGCGTAAACGGCAATCAGCCCCAGCATTTT.

This rearrangement joins TRBV7-3 to TRBJ1-3; D is ambiguous. The CDR3 loop spans 14 amino acids. Germline CDR1 and CDR2: SGHTA and FQGTGA. V lost 3 bases and J lost 4, with 10 bases in between. The CDR3 reads CASSFGSGGNTIYF. CDR3 bases: TGTGCCAGCAGCTTCGGCAGCGGCGGAAACACCATATATTTT.